These 28 T cell receptor beta chains came from one sample sequenced in a study of PD-L1 blockade in urothelial cancer. Data came from immunoSEQ multiplex PCR; TCRdb stores just in-frame clones and leaves some out. In the table there are tens of thousands of clones, 75% to 90% of which are singletons. The sequencing here drew on PBMCs, taken around atezolizumab (anti-PD-L1) treatment. The receptors shown here come from a woman aged 70-85 years with urothelial cancer.

The rearrangement joins TRBV28 to TRBJ2-7; 8 bases agree with TRBD1. With V trimmed by 7 bases and J by 3 bases, 14 bases remained unmatched. The CDR3 length is 16 residues. The germline V gene has CDR1 MDHEN and CDR2 SYDVKM. The CDR3, as DNA: TGTGCCAGCAACTACTTTGGACAGGGAAAGGTCTACGAGCAGTACTTC. Amino acid sequence: CASNYFGQGKVYEQYF.

J is TRBJ1-2 and V is TRBV27; 7 positions agree with TRBD1. CDR1 is MNHEY and CDR2 is SMNVEV in the germline V gene (reference sequence). The CDR3 contains 14 residues. V shed 5 bases, J shed 0 bases, and the junction held 3 bases outside the gene matches. The CDR3 DNA follows: TGTGCCAGCAGTCCACAGGGGACTAACTATGGCTACACCTTC. Its translation is CASSPQGTNYGYTF.

The chain couples TRBV5-4 to TRBJ2-5; the match to TRBD2 covers 8 bases. In germline, CDR1 is SGHNT, CDR2 YYREEE (reference sequence). The CDR3 has 15 amino acids. V lost 4 bases to trimming and J lost 5 bases; unmatched junction nucleotides: 10. The CDR3 coding sequence is TGTGCCAGCAGCCGAGCGAGCGGGAGTGGGGAGACCCAGTACTTC. As protein: CASSRASGSGETQYF.

The rearrangement links TRBV6-5 to TRBJ2-1; D not certain. This CDR3 has 12 amino acids. With 6 bases removed from V and 7 bases from J, the gap between germline ends came to 10 bases. Looked up from germline, CDR1 is MNHEY and CDR2 is SVGAGI. CDR3 DNA: TGTGCCAGCAGCCGAACAATTAATGAGCAGTTCTTC. It codes for CASSRTINEQFF.

The V gene is TRBV9, the J gene TRBJ1-1; the D is unclear. Germline values: CDR1 SGDLS, CDR2 YYNGEE. The CDR3 spans 14 residues. Trimming shortened V by 7 bases and J by 0 bases, and 13 bases separated the two germline ends. CDR3 sequence reads: CASAPNFMNTEAFF. The CDR3 DNA reads TGTGCCAGCGCCCCGAACTTCATGAACACTGAAGCTTTCTTT.

J is TRBJ1-2 and V is TRBV29-1; TRBD1 is a possible D gene (6 bases). This CDR3 is built from 16 residues. Germline V gene lookup returns CDR1 SQVTM and CDR2 ANQGSEA. V was trimmed by 4 bases and J by 0 bases, leaving 18 bases between them. The CDR3 reads CSVVFSDRTTNYGYTF. DNA of the CDR3: TGCAGCGTTGTATTCTCAGACAGGACCACTAACTATGGCTACACCTTC. Looking up the rest from reference TRBV29-1 and TRBJ1-2 gives the full variable domain: SAVISQKPSRDICQRGTSLTIQCQVDSQVTMMFWYRQQPGQSLTLIATANQGSEATYESGFVIDKFPISRPNLTFSTLTVSNMSPEDSSIYLCSVVFSDRTTNYGYTFGSGTRLTVV.

The chain has TRBV4-1 and TRBJ2-1; 9 bases line up with TRBD2. The CDR3 is made up of 19 amino acids. CDR1 MGHRA and CDR2 YSYEKL come from the germline V gene. The trim removed 4 bases at V and 9 bases at J, leaving 22 bases unmatched. The CDR3, as DNA: TGCGCCAGCAGCCCCCGGTTTGATAGCGGGAGCCTCTCAGTGGGTGAGCAGTTCTTC. It translates to CASSPRFDSGSLSVGEQFF.

Judged by abundance, this clone is medium-sized. The J gene is TRBJ1-2, the V gene TRBV6-5; D possibly corresponds to TRBD1 (6 bases). The ends were cut back, 8 bases at V and 4 bases at J, with 17 bases in the middle. Germline V gene data show CDR1 as MNHEY and CDR2 as SVGAGI. This CDR3 is built from 14 residues. The DNA for the CDR3 is TGTGCCAGCGGGTCCGACAGGTCCACCTATGGCTACACCTTC. It translates to CASGSDRSTYGYTF.

The table lists this clone with a few counts. J is TRBJ2-1 and V is TRBV5-1; weak D call: TRBD1 (5 bases). The CDR3 has 15 residues. Germline CDR1 is SGHRS and CDR2 is YFSETQ. V lost 0 bases and J 8 bases, leaving 15 bases between the germline ends. Here the CDR3 DNA reads TGCGCCAGCAGCTTGGTGGACCCTGCCAGGGATGAGCAGTTCTTC. It specifies CASSLVDPARDEQFF. Together with reference TRBV5-1 and TRBJ2-1, the CDR3 gives the full variable domain: KAGVTQTPRYLIKTRGQQVTLSCSPISGHRSVSWYQQTPGQGLQFLFEYFSETQRNKGNFPGRFSGRQFSNSRSEMNVSTLELGDSALYLCASSLVDPARDEQFFGPGTRLTVL.

In nucleotides, the CDR3 is TGTGCCACCAGCAGGGGAAGTCGGACTAGCGGAAGCACAGATACGCAGTATTTT. Protein product: CATSRGSRTSGSTDTQYF. The rearrangement joins TRBV15 to TRBJ2-3; TRBD2 matches 10 bases. The CDR3 covers 18 residues. V lost 3 bases to trimming and J lost 0 bases; unmatched junction nucleotides: 9. The germline gives CDR1 LNHNV, CDR2 YYDKDF (reference sequence).

The chain joins TRBV6-5 to TRBJ1-1, with 7 bases fitting TRBD1. Trimming cost V 2 bases and J 5 bases; bases outside gene matches: 11. The germline V gene encodes CDR1 MNHEY and CDR2 SVGAGI. The CDR3 runs to 16 residues. The chain's CDR3 is CASSYAYEGAGTEAFF. The CDR3 nucleotides are TGTGCCAGCAGTTACGCGTATGAGGGGGCAGGGACTGAAGCTTTCTTT.

This clone came up a few times. The chain employs TRBV2 and TRBJ1-1; TRBD1 aligns across 7 bases. The V and J ends lost 5 bases and 11 bases, in that order; junction bases with no gene match: 5. The germline CDR1 and CDR2 sequences are SNHLY and FYNNEI. The CDR3 length is 11 residues. The CDR3 DNA reads as TGTGCCAGCAGTCGGGACAGCGGGGCTTTCTTT. As protein: CASSRDSGAFF.

This clone was detected once. The chain employs TRBV7-2 and TRBJ2-6, with D unresolved. This CDR3 region has 14 residues. V was pared by 4 bases and J by 4 bases, with 8 bases between. The germline gives CDR1 SGHTA, CDR2 FQGNSA. CDR3 region: CASSSRLGANVLTF. In DNA form, the CDR3 reads TGTGCCAGCAGCTCCAGGTTGGGGGCCAACGTCCTGACTTTC. Full variable domain (missing parts from reference TRBV7-2 and TRBJ2-6): GAGVSQSPSNKVTEKGKDVELRCDPISGHTALYWYRQSLGQGLEFLIYFQGNSAPDKSGLPSDRFSAERTGGSVSTLTIQRTQQEDSAVYLCASSSRLGANVLTFGAGSRLTVL.

The chain employs TRBV4-3 and TRBJ2-7, with D possibly TRBD1 on 5 matching bases. The germline V gene has CDR1 LGHNA and CDR2 YSLEER. The CDR3 has 14 amino acids. Trimming removed 1 base from V and 3 bases from J, with 10 bases in between. The CDR3 reads CASSQAAGYYEQYF. The CDR3 region has the DNA TGCGCCAGCAGCCAAGCTGCAGGGTACTACGAGCAGTACTTC.

The chain combines TRBV5-5 with TRBJ2-3; 9 bases align to TRBD2. The CDR3 runs 15 residues. Unmatched junction bases numbered 6, after V lost 4 bases and J lost 3 bases. From germline, CDR1 is SGHKS and CDR2 YYEKEE (reference sequence). In DNA form, the CDR3 reads TGTGCCAGCAGCCCCGGACTAGCGTGGACAGATACGCAGTATTTT. Its translation: CASSPGLAWTDTQYF.

The rearrangement joins TRBV5-4 to TRBJ2-7; 15 bases align to TRBD2. The CDR3 consists of 15 residues. Germline trimming cut 4 bases from V and 5 bases from J; bases unmatched to any gene: 4. Germline CDR1 is SGHNT and CDR2 is YYREEE (reference sequence). CDR3: CASSRRTSGRDEQYF. The CDR3 bases are TGTGCCAGCAGCCGAAGGACTAGCGGGAGGGACGAGCAGTACTTC.

This sequence joins TRBV9 and TRBJ2-5; 9 nucleotides align to TRBD2. V gave up 3 bases and J gave up 5 bases; unmatched junction bases: 20. The CDR3 has 19 amino acids. Germline-derived CDR1 and CDR2 are SGDLS and YYNGEE. DNA of the CDR3: TGTGCCAGCAGCGCCGATATTAGGAGTTCGGCGGGGGGGCCGGAGACCCAGTACTTC. Its translation is CASSADIRSSAGGPETQYF. The entire variable domain, with the rest obtained from reference TRBV9 and TRBJ2-5, is as follows: DSGVTQTPKHLITATGQRVTLRCSPRSGDLSVYWYQQSLDQGLQFLIQYYNGEERAKGNILERFSAQQFPDLHSELNLSSLELGDSALYFCASSADIRSSAGGPETQYFGPGTRLLVL.

The chain uses TRBV6-1 and TRBJ1-2, with TRBD1 matching 9 bases. This CDR3 has 15 residues. Germline CDR1 is MNHNS and CDR2 is SASEGT. V was pared by 6 bases and J by 4 bases, with 9 bases of the junction left unmatched. The CDR3 protein is CASRGQGIYGYGYTF. The CDR3 bases are TGTGCCAGCAGAGGACAGGGGATTTATGGCTATGGCTACACCTTC.

J is TRBJ1-4 and V is TRBV5-1, with TRBD1 matching 9 bases. This CDR3 contains 14 residues. Per germline, CDR1 SGHRS and CDR2 YFSETQ. Trimming took 4 bases from V and 8 from J; bases not matched to a gene: 6. CDR3 in DNA: TGCGCCAGCAGCCCGGGACAGGGAAACGAAAAACTGTTTTTT. Its protein product is CASSPGQGNEKLFF. Looking up the rest from reference TRBV5-1 and TRBJ1-4 gives the full variable domain: KAGVTQTPRYLIKTRGQQVTLSCSPISGHRSVSWYQQTPGQGLQFLFEYFSETQRNKGNFPGRFSGRQFSNSRSEMNVSTLELGDSALYLCASSPGQGNEKLFFGSGTQLSVL.

The J gene is TRBJ2-3, the V gene TRBV5-4; 9 bases fit TRBD2. V gave up 2 bases and J gave up 4 bases; unmatched junction bases: 5. The CDR3 has 15 amino acids. The germline V gene has CDR1 SGHNT and CDR2 YYREEE (reference sequence). As DNA, the CDR3 is TGTGCCAGCAGCTTCCAGGGACTAGCACCAGATACGCAGTATTTT. Translated: CASSFQGLAPDTQYF.

The CDR3 region is CASTPTGVSSPLHF. The CDR3 DNA follows: TGTGCCAGCACACCTACAGGGGTCAGTTCACCCCTCCACTTT. The chain links TRBV6-6 to TRBJ1-6; 7 nucleotides match TRBD1. The CDR3 runs 14 residues. Germline V gene lookup returns CDR1 MNHNY and CDR2 SVGAGI (reference sequence). V lost 7 bases, J lost 9 bases, and 9 bases stayed unmatched.

This clone has a handful of counts. The rearrangement uses TRBV27 and TRBJ2-7, with D perhaps TRBD2 (6 bases). Germline lookup yields CDR1 MNHEY and CDR2 SMNVEV (reference sequence). The V and J ends lost 3 bases and 2 bases respectively, with 11 bases between them. This CDR3 is 14 amino acids long. The chain's CDR3 is CASSFEPSAYEQYF. CDR3 nucleotide sequence: TGTGCCAGCAGTTTCGAGCCTAGCGCCTACGAGCAGTACTTC.

There are a few counts of this clone. This chain joins TRBV5-1 and TRBJ2-7; D gene uncertain. This CDR3 contains 17 residues. Germline V gene sequence: CDR1 SGHRS, CDR2 YFSETQ. V dropped 0 bases and J dropped 0 bases, with 16 bases sitting between them. The CDR3 reads CASSLASRQVNSYEQYF. In DNA, the CDR3 is TGCGCCAGCAGCTTGGCAAGTCGGCAGGTCAACTCCTACGAGCAGTACTTC.

There are a few counts of this clone. The V and J genes are TRBV30 and TRBJ1-1; TRBD1 is a possible D gene (6 bases). Trimming pared 2 bases from V and 1 base from J, leaving 11 bases between. CDR3 length: 14 residues. Germline CDR1 reads GTSNPN; CDR2 reads SVGIG (reference sequence). CDR3 DNA: TGTGCCTGGAGTTGGGACACCGGGAACACTGAAGCTTTCTTT. Translating gives CAWSWDTGNTEAFF.

The rearrangement joins TRBV9 to TRBJ2-3; D unclear. The CDR3 runs 15 residues. V was trimmed by 4 bases and J by 4 bases, leaving 16 bases between them. CDR1 SGDLS and CDR2 YYNGEE come from the germline V gene. As DNA, the CDR3 is TGTGCCAGCAGCTCCTCGGGTAGCCCCCCAGATACGCAGTATTTT. This sequence encodes CASSSSGSPPDTQYF. The whole variable domain, remainder taken from reference TRBV9 and TRBJ2-3, is DSGVTQTPKHLITATGQRVTLRCSPRSGDLSVYWYQQSLDQGLQFLIQYYNGEERAKGNILERFSAQQFPDLHSELNLSSLELGDSALYFCASSSSGSPPDTQYFGPGTRLTVL.

The chain joins TRBV7-8 to TRBJ1-4; 10 bases line up with TRBD1. Germline CDR1 SGHVS, CDR2 FQNEAQ. V lost 3 bases to trimming and J lost 6 bases; unmatched junction nucleotides: 7. CDR3 length: 16 amino acids. The CDR3 loop reads CASSFHPGTGDEKLFF. The CDR3 DNA sequence: TGTGCCAGCAGCTTTCACCCCGGGACAGGGGATGAAAAACTGTTTTTT.

The chain employs TRBV30 and TRBJ2-5; 10 positions match TRBD2. V lost 0 bases to trimming and J lost 5 bases; unmatched junction nucleotides: 9. The CDR3 is 16 amino acids. The germline V gene has CDR1 GTSNPN and CDR2 SVGIG (reference sequence). The CDR3 region has the DNA TGTGCCTGGAGTGTAGGGCTAGCGGGAGCTTGGGAGACCCAGTACTTC. Its protein is CAWSVGLAGAWETQYF.

The rearrangement links TRBV18 to TRBJ2-1; D possibly corresponds to TRBD2 (5 bases). Germline V gene data show CDR1 as KGHSH and CDR2 as LQKENI. The V end lost 3 bases, the J end lost 4 bases, and 13 bases lay between the germline ends. The CDR3 has 15 residues. CDR3 DNA: TGTGCCAGCTCACCCAATCTAGCAGGTTACAATGAGCAGTTCTTC. It translates to CASSPNLAGYNEQFF.